This TCR beta chain was sequenced during a study of blood T cell repertoires in COVID-19. The table came from immunoSEQ multiplex PCR; TCRdb's copy has only in-frame clones and leaves some out. The repertoire includes 310,000 or so clones, roughly 90% of them detected once, and around 11% sits in the top ten. Specimen: peripheral blood. This sequence was found in a woman aged 30 to 39 with COVID-19, enrolled during active disease.

CDR3 amino acids: CASSQGRGQTYYEQYF. CDR3 sequence (DNA): TGCGCCAGCAGCCAAGGGAGGGGACAGACCTACTACGAGCAGTACTTC. The chain employs TRBV4-1 and TRBJ2-7; maybe TRBD1 (7 bases). V was pared by 1 base and J by 3 bases, with 16 bases between. Germline V gene sequence: CDR1 MGHRA, CDR2 YSYEKL. The CDR3 extends over 16 amino acids.